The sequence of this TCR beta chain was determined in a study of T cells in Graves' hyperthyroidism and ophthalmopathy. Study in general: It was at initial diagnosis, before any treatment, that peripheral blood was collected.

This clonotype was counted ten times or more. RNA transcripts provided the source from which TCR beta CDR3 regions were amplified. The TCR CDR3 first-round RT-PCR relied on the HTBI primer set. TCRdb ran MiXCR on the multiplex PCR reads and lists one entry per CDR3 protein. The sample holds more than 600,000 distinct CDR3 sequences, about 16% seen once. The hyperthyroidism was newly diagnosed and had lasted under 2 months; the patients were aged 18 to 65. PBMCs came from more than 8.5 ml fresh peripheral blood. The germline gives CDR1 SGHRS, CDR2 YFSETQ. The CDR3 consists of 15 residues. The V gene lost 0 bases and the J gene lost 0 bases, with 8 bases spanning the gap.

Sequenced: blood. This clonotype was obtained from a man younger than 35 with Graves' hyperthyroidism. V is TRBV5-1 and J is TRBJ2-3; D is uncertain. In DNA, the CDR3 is TGCGCCAGCAGCTTGGGGTCCAGCAGCACAGATACGCAGTATTTT. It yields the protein CASSLGSSSTDTQYF.